These T cell receptor beta chains were read from a single sample in a study of Ad26.COV2.S vaccination and SARS-CoV-2 variants. Profiling relied on immunoSEQ multiplex PCR, and the TCRdb table lists in-frame clones only, not all of them. The sample shows fewer than 500,000 clones, about 90% of them seen only once. Specimen: peripheral blood, collected in a trial of Ad26.COV2.S vaccine versus placebo. Source of these receptors: a person aged 18-65 years who received the Ad26.COV2.S COVID-19 vaccine or a placebo. The CDR3 runs from the conserved cysteine through the conserved F or W. D genes are given only for firm matches. Part of the rows lack a size; the others show once, few, many or a class for expanded clones.

v_call	j_call	d_call	clone_size	cdr3_aa	cdr3_nt
TRBV7-9	TRBJ2-7	-	-	CASSLALGGLEQYF	TGTGCCAGCAGCTTAGCCCTCGGGGGACTCGAGCAGTACTTC
TRBV4-3	TRBJ2-2	TRBD2	once	CASSQGAGGDTGELFF	TGCGCCAGCAGCCAAGGGGCGGGAGGGGACACCGGGGAGCTGTTTTTT
TRBV19	TRBJ1-5	-	once	CASRGPTENNQPQHF	TGTGCCAGTAGGGGACCGACAGAAAACAATCAGCCCCAGCATTTT
TRBV6-2/TRBV6-3	TRBJ2-1	TRBD2	-	CASSYSLRVLAGGYNEQFF	TGTGCCAGCAGTTACTCGCTCAGGGTGCTAGCGGGAGGGTACAATGAGCAGTTCTTC
TRBV18	TRBJ2-7	TRBD2	-	CASSPPGLARASYEQYF	TGTGCCAGCTCACCACCGGGACTAGCGAGGGCCTCCTACGAGCAGTACTTC
TRBV5-1	TRBJ2-1	-	-	CASSREKGSGYNEQFF	TGCGCCAGCAGCCGAGAGAAGGGGTCGGGATACAATGAGCAGTTCTTC
TRBV2	TRBJ2-7	-	-	CASSSTVGPGGGYEQYF	TGTGCCAGCAGTTCAACCGTCGGACCCGGGGGTGGCTACGAGCAGTACTTC
TRBV7-9	TRBJ1-1	-	-	CASSEDGNTEAFF	TGTGCCAGCAGCGAGGACGGGAACACTGAAGCTTTCTTT
TRBV2	TRBJ2-3	-	-	CASSEMRQQYF	TGTGCCAGCAGTGAAATGCGTCAGCAGTATTTT
TRBV27	TRBJ1-1	-	-	CASRPTGLMNTEAFF	TGTGCCAGCAGGCCAACAGGGCTCATGAACACTGAAGCTTTCTTT
TRBV5-1	TRBJ2-1	TRBD2	-	CASSPGLAPNNEQFF	TGCGCCAGCAGCCCTGGACTAGCGCCCAACAATGAGCAGTTCTTC
TRBV6-2/TRBV6-3	TRBJ2-7	-	-	CASSPLYEQYF	TGTGCCAGCAGCCCTCTCTACGAGCAGTACTTC
TRBV5-4	TRBJ2-2	-	-	CASSWRQAGTGELFF	TGTGCCAGCAGCTGGCGACAGGCGGGCACCGGGGAGCTGTTTTTT
TRBV7-9	TRBJ2-6	-	-	CAGRAAGANVLTF	TGTGCCGGCCGGGCGGCTGGGGCCAACGTCCTGACTTTC